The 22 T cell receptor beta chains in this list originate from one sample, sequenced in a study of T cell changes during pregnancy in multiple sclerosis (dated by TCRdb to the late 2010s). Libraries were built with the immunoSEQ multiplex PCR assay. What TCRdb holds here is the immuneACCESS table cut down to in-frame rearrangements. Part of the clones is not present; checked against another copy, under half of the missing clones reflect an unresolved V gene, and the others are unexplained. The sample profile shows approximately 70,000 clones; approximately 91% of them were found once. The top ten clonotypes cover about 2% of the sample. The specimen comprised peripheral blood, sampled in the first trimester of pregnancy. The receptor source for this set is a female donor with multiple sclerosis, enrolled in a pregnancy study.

The CDR3 spells CASSPGQGSYNEQFF. The CDR3 nucleotides are TGTGCCAGCAGCCCAGGACAGGGGTCTTACAATGAGCAGTTCTTC. This chain joins TRBV5-4 and TRBJ2-1; TRBD1 agrees at 9 bases. Per germline, CDR1 SGHNT and CDR2 YYREEE (reference sequence). Trimming removed 4 bases from V and 4 bases from J; junction bases left unmatched: 6. The CDR3 covers 15 residues. The variable domain in full, with the rest retrieved from reference TRBV5-4 and TRBJ2-1, is ETGVTQSPTHLIKTRGQQVTLRCSSQSGHNTVSWYQQALGQGPQFIFQYYREEENGRGNFPPRFSGLQFPNYSSELNVNALELDDSALYLCASSPGQGSYNEQFFGPGTRLTVL.

The CDR3 loop reads CASSVAGGGANVLTF. Written as DNA, the CDR3 is TGTGCCAGCAGCGTGGCGGGGGGCGGGGCCAACGTCCTGACTTTC. V is TRBV9 and J is TRBJ2-6; 8 positions match TRBD2. The CDR3 runs 15 residues. V gave up 2 bases and J gave up 4 bases; unmatched junction bases: 2. The germline V gene encodes CDR1 SGDLS and CDR2 YYNGEE.

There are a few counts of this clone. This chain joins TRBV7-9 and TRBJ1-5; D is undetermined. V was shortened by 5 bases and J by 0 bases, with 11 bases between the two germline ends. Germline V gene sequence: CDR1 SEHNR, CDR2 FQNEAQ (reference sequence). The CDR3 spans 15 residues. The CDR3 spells CASSKAFDSNQPQHF. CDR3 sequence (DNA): TGTGCCAGCAGCAAAGCCTTCGATAGCAATCAGCCCCAGCATTTT.

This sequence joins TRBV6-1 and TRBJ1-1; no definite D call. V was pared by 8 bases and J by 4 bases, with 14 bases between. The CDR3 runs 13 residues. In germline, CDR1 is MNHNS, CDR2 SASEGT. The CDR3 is CASFMTFGTEAFF. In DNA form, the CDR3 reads TGTGCCAGCTTTATGACTTTTGGCACTGAAGCTTTCTTT.

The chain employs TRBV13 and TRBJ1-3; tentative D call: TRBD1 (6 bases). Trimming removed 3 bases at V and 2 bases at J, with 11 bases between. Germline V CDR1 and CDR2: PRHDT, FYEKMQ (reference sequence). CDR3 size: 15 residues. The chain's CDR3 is CASSFRGAAGNTIYF. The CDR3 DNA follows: TGTGCCAGCAGCTTCCGGGGGGCTGCTGGAAACACCATATATTTT.

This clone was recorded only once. The CDR3 loop is CASSQGGLGNEKLFF. The CDR3 region has the DNA TGTGCCAGCAGCCAGGGTGGTTTGGGGAATGAAAAACTGTTTTTT. The V gene is TRBV7-9, the J gene TRBJ1-4; weak D call: TRBD1 (5 bases). Germline CDR1 is SEHNR and CDR2 is FQNEAQ (reference sequence). The CDR3 has 15 amino acids. Trimming cost V 5 bases and J 5 bases, with 15 bases left between them.

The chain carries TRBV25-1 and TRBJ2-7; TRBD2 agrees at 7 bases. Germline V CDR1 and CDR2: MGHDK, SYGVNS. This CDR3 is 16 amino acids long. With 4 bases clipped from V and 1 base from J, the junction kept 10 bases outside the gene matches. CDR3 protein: CASSGLSAGESYEQYF. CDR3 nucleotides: TGTGCCAGCAGTGGATTGAGTGCGGGGGAATCCTACGAGCAGTACTTC.

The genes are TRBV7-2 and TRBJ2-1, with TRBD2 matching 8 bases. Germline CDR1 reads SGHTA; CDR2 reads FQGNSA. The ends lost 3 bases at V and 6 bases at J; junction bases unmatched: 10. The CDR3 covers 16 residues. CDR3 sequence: CASSFQLAEPTNEQFF. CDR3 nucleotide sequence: TGTGCCAGCAGCTTCCAACTAGCGGAACCCACCAATGAGCAGTTCTTC.

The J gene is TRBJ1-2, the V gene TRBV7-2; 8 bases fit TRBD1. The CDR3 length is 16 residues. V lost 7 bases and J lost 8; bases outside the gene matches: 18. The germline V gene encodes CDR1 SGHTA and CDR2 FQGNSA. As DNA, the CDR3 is TGTGCCAGCAACTTTCCCCCCCAGGACAGGGTAACCGGCTACACCTTC. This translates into CASNFPPQDRVTGYTF.

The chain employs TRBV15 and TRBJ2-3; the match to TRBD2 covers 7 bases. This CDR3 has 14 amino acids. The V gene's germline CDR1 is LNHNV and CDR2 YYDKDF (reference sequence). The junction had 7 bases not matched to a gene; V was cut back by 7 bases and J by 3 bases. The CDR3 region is CATNIWGGTDTQYF. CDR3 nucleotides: TGTGCCACCAATATTTGGGGGGGTACAGATACGCAGTATTTT.

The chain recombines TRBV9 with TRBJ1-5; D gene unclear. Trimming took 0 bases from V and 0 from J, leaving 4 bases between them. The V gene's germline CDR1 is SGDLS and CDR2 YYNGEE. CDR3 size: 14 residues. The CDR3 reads CASSVDGSNQPQHF. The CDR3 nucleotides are TGTGCCAGCAGCGTAGACGGTAGCAATCAGCCCCAGCATTTT.

The chain's CDR3 is CASSPPTGQGPQGAQHF. CDR3 DNA sequence: TGTGCCAGCAGCCCACCGACCGGACAGGGCCCTCAGGGAGCCCAGCATTTT. The V gene is TRBV5-4, the J gene TRBJ1-5, with TRBD1 matching 8 bases. Per the germline V gene, CDR1 is SGHNT and CDR2 is YYREEE (reference sequence). The CDR3 sequence is 17 residues long. The V and J ends lost 4 bases and 11 bases, in that order; junction bases with no gene match: 20.

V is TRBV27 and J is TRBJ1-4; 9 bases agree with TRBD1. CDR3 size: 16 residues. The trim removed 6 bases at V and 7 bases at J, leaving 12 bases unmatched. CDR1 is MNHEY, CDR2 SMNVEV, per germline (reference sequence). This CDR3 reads CASSSGTGLSTEKLFF. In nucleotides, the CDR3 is TGTGCCAGCAGCTCCGGGACAGGGCTATCGACTGAAAAACTGTTTTTT.

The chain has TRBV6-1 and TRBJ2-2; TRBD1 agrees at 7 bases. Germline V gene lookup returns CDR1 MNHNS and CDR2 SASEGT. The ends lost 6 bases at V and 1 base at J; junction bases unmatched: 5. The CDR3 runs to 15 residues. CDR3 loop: CASSKQGLNTGELFF. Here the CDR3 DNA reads TGTGCCAGCAGCAAACAGGGGTTGAACACCGGGGAGCTGTTTTTT.

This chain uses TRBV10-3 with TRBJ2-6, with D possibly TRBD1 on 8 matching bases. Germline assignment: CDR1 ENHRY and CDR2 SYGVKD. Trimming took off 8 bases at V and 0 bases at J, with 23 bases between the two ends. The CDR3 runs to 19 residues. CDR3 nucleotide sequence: TGTGCCATCGGGAGGGGAACCGGGACAGGTTACTCTGGGGCCAACGTCCTGACTTTC. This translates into CAIGRGTGTGYSGANVLTF.

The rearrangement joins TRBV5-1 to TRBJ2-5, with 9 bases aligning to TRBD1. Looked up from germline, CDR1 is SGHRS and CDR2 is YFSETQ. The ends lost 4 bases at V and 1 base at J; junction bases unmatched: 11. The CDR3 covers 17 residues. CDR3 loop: CASSSPQGAPAQETQYF. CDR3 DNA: TGCGCCAGCAGCAGCCCACAGGGGGCGCCGGCCCAAGAGACCCAGTACTTC.

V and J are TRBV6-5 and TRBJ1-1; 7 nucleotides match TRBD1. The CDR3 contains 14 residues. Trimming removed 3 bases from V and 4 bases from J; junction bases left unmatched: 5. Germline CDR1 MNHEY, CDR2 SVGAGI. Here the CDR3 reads CASSYRGQGTEAFF. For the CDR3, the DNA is TGTGCCAGCAGTTATAGGGGGCAAGGCACTGAAGCTTTCTTT.

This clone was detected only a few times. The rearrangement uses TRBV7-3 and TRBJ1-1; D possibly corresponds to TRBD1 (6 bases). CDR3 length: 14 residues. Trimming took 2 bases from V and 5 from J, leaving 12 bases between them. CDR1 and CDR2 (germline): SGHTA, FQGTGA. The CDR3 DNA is TGTGCCAGCAGCTTATCAGGGGCCGGTACTGAAGCTTTCTTT. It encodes CASSLSGAGTEAFF.

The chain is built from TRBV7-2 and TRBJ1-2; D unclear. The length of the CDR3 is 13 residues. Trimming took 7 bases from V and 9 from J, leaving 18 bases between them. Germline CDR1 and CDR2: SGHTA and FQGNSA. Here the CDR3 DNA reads TGTGCCAGCACCCTAGACCGAGTAGATCGCTACACCTTC. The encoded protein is CASTLDRVDRYTF.

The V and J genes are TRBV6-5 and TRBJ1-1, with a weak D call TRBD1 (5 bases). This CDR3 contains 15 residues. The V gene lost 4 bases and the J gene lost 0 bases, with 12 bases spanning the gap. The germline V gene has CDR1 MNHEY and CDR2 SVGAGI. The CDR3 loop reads CASSWTQGVNTEAFF. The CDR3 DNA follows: TGTGCCAGCAGTTGGACCCAAGGGGTGAACACTGAAGCTTTCTTT.

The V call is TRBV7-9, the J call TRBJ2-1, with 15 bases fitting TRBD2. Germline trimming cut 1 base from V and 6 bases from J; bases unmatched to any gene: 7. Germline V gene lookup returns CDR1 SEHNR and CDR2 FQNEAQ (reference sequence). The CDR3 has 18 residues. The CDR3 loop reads CASSLGTSGGAWGNEQFF. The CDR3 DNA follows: TGTGCCAGCAGCTTAGGGACTAGCGGGGGGGCCTGGGGCAATGAGCAGTTCTTC.

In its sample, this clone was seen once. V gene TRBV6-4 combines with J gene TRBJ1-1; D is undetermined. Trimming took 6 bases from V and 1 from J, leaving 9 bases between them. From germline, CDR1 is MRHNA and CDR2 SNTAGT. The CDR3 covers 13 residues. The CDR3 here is CASSRDANTEAFF. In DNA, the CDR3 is TGTGCCAGCAGCCGGGATGCGAACACTGAAGCTTTCTTT.